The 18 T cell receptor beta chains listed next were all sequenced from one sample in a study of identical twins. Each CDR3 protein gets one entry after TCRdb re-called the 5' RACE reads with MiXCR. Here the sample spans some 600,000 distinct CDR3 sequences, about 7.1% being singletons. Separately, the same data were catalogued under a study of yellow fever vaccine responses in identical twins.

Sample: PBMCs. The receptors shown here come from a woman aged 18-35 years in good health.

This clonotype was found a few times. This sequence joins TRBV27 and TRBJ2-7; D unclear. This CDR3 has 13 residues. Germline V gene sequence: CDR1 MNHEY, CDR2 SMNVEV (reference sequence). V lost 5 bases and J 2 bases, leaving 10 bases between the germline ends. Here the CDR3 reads CASSTTPPYEQYF. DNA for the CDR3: TGTGCCAGCAGTACCACCCCCCCCTACGAGCAGTACTTC.

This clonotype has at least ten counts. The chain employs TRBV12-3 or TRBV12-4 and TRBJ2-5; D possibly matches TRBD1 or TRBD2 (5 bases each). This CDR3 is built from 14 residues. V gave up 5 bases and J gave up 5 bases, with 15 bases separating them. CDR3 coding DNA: TGTGCCAGCAGTAACACGGGGCCGGGGGAGACCCAGTACTTC. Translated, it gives CASSNTGPGETQYF.

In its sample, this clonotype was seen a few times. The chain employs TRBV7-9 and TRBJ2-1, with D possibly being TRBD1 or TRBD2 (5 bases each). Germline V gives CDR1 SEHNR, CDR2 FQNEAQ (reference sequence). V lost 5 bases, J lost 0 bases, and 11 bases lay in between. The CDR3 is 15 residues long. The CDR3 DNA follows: TGTGCCAGCAGCCTACGGGACGTCTCCTACAATGAGCAGTTCTTC. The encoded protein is CASSLRDVSYNEQFF.

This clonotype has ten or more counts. The CDR3, as DNA: TGCGCCAGCAGCTTCTCTGGCGGGCAGAGCTCCTACAATGAGCAGTTCTTC. It codes for CASSFSGGQSSYNEQFF. This chain links TRBV5-1 with TRBJ2-1, with a possible D match to TRBD2 (5 bases). Germline values: CDR1 SGHRS, CDR2 YFSETQ. The CDR3 consists of 17 residues. V lost 2 bases and J 0 bases, leaving 15 bases between the germline ends.

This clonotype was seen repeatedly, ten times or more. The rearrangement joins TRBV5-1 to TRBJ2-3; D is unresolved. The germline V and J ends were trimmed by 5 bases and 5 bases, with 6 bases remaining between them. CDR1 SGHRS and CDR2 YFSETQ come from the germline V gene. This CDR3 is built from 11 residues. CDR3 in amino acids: CASSHQDTQYF. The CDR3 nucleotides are TGCGCCAGCAGTCACCAAGATACGCAGTATTTT.

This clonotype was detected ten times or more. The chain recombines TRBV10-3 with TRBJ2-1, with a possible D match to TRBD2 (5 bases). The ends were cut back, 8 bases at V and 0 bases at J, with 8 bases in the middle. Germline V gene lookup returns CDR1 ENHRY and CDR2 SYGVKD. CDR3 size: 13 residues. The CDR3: CAIGSSSYNEQFF. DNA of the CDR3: TGTGCCATCGGGAGCAGCTCCTACAATGAGCAGTTCTTC.

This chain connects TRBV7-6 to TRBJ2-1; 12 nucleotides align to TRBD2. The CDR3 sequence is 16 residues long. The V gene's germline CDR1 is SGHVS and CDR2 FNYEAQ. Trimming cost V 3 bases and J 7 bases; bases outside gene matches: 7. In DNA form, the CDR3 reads TGTGCCAGCAGCTTTCTAGCGGGGGGGCCGGGGAATGAGCAGTTCTTC. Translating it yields CASSFLAGGPGNEQFF.

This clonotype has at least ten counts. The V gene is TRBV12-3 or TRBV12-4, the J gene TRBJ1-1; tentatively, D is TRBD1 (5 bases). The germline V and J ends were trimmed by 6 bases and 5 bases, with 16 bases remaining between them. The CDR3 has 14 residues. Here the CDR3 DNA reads TGTGCCAGCAGAACGTCTCTGAGGGGTACTGAAGCTTTCTTT. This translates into CASRTSLRGTEAFF.

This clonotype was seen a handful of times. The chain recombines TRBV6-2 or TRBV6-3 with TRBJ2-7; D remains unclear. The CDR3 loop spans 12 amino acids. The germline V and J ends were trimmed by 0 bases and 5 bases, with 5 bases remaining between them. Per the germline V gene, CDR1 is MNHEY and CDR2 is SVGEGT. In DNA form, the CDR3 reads TGTGCCAGCAGTTACTCGATCGACGAGCAGTACTTC. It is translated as CASSYSIDEQYF.

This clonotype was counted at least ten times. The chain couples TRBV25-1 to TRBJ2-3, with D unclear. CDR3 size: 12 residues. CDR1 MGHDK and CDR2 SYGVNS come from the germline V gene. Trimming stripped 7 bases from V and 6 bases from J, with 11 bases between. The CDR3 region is CASKAFPDTQYF. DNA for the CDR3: TGTGCCAGCAAGGCGTTTCCGGATACGCAGTATTTT.

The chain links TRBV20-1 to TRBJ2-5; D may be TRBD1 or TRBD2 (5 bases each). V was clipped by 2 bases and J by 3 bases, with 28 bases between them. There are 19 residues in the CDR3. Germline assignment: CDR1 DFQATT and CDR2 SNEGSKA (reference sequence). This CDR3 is CSARTNLGSPRGVEETQYF. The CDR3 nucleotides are TGCAGTGCTAGAACCAACCTGGGGAGCCCGAGGGGAGTAGAAGAGACCCAGTACTTC.

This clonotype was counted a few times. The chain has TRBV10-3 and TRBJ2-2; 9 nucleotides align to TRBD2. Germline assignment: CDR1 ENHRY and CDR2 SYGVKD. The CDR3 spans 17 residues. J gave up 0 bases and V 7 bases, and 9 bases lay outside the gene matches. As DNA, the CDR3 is TGTGCCATCACGAGTAGCGGGAGCCCTTCGAACACCGGGGAGCTGTTTTTT. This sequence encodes CAITSSGSPSNTGELFF.

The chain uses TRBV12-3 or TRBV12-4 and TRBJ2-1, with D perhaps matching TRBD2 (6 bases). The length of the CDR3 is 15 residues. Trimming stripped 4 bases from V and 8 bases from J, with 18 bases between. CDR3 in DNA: TGTGCCAGCAGTTCTTATGACGGGAGCACAGATGAGCAGTTCTTC. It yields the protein CASSSYDGSTDEQFF.

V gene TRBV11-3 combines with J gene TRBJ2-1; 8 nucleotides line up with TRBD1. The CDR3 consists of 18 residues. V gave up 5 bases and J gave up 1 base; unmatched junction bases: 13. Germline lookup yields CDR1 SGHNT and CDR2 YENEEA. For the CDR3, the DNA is TGTGCCAGCAGCCCCGATCCCGGGACAGGATGGTCCTACAATGAGCAGTTCTTC. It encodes CASSPDPGTGWSYNEQFF.

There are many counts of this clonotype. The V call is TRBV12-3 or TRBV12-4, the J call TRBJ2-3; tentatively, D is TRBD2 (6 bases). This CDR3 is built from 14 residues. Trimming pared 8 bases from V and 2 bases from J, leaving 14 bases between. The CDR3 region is CASRLSGYTDTQYF. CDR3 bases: TGTGCCAGCCGGCTTAGCGGCTACACAGATACGCAGTATTTT.

The CDR3, as DNA: TGCGCCAGCAGCTTGGCCGGGGCAGGGGGTACTGAAGCTTTCTTT. Translation gives CASSLAGAGGTEAFF. The rearrangement uses TRBV5-1 and TRBJ1-1; 7 nucleotides line up with TRBD1. Germline CDR1 and CDR2: SGHRS and YFSETQ. Trimming removed 0 bases from V and 5 bases from J; junction bases left unmatched: 7. The CDR3 is made up of 15 amino acids. Variable domain in full (rest from reference TRBV5-1 and TRBJ1-1): KAGVTQTPRYLIKTRGQQVTLSCSPISGHRSVSWYQQTPGQGLQFLFEYFSETQRNKGNFPGRFSGRQFSNSRSEMNVSTLELGDSALYLCASSLAGAGGTEAFFGQGTRLTVV.

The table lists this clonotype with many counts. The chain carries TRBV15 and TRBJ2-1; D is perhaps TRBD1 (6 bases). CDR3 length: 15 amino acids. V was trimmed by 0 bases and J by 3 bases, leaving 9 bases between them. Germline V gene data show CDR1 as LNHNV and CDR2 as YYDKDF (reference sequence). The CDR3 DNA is TGTGCCACCAGCAGAGATGGACAGTTCTACAATGAGCAGTTCTTC. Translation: CATSRDGQFYNEQFF.

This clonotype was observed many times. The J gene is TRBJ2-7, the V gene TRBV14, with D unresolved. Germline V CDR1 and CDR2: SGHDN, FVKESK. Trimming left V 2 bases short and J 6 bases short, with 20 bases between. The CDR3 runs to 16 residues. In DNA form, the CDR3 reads TGTGCCAGCAGCCAAACCGGGTCAAAAAAACTTGGCGAGCAGTACTTC. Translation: CASSQTGSKKLGEQYF.